This T cell receptor beta chain was obtained from a study of identical twins. Study-wide results and limits: Sequences that were beta out-of-frame showed weaker excess twin sharing. Where out-of-frame alpha sequences were twin-shared, they showed excess low generation probability.

This clonotype was observed many times. Its antigen is not identified. Template switching added a universal primer binding site, and final cDNA carried unique molecular identifiers. TCRdb redid the calling of the 5' RACE reads with MiXCR, one entry per CDR3 protein. This sample has around 650,000 distinct CDR3 sequences, with under 8.5% found just once. This CDR3 region has 15 residues. Trimming took 5 bases from V and 0 from J, leaving 11 bases between them. Healthy Caucasians were all of the donors. The same data also contributed to another study, on yellow fever vaccine responses in identical twins.

This clonotype was obtained from a woman aged 18-30 years in good health. J is TRBJ1-5 and V is TRBV12-3 or TRBV12-4; D is undetermined. What was sequenced was PBMCs. The CDR3 loop reads CASSPAEPSNQPQHF. CDR3 in DNA: TGTGCCAGCAGTCCCGCTGAACCTAGCAATCAGCCCCAGCATTTT.